The 9 T cell receptor beta chains listed next were all sequenced from one sample in a study of STAT5B mutations in CD4+ large granular lymphocyte leukemia. TCRdb keeps only in-frame clones here, not all; method: immunoSEQ multiplex PCR. There are around 30,000 clones in the sample; around 72% occur only once, and 1.5% to 2% lies in the top ten. Sequencing was done on a sample of CD4+ T cells from blood buffy coats. These receptors all come from a human donor in good health.

V usage is TRBV7-9 and J usage is TRBJ1-4, with a tentative D call TRBD1 (6 bases). The CDR3 totals 16 residues. V lost 1 base to trimming and J lost 4 bases, with 13 bases between them. CDR1 and CDR2 from the germline V gene are SEHNR and FQNEAQ (reference sequence). The CDR3 loop is CASSLGRTENNEKLFF. The CDR3 DNA reads as TGTGCCAGCAGCTTAGGGAGGACAGAAAATAATGAAAAACTGTTTTTT. The full variable domain, with the rest looked up from reference TRBV7-9 and TRBJ1-4, is DTGVSQNPRHKITKRGQNVTFRCDPISEHNRLYWYRQTLGQGPEFLTYFQNEAQLEKSRLLSDRFSAERPKGSFSTLEIQRTEQGDSAMYLCASSLGRTENNEKLFFGSGTQLSVL.

The chain carries TRBV5-1 and TRBJ2-7, with D perhaps TRBD2 (5 bases). CDR1 and CDR2 from the germline V gene are SGHRS and YFSETQ. Trimming pared 4 bases from V and 5 bases from J, leaving 19 bases between. The CDR3 has 15 amino acids. The CDR3 nucleotides are TGCGCCAGCAGCCTCGCGGGTGCTTCGGTGAACGAGCAGTACTTC. It translates to CASSLAGASVNEQYF.

This chain links TRBV27 with TRBJ1-3; D gene unclear. The CDR3 covers 12 residues. V lost 10 bases and J lost 8, with 15 bases in between. Germline CDR1 is MNHEY and CDR2 is SMNVEV (reference sequence). In DNA, the CDR3 is TGTGCCACCCCGACACGTGTGGACACCATATATTTT. Protein: CATPTRVDTIYF.

The V and J genes are TRBV5-1 and TRBJ2-1, with unresolved D. The CDR3 has 14 residues. Per the germline V gene, CDR1 is SGHRS and CDR2 is YFSETQ. Trimming stripped 2 bases from V and 4 bases from J, with 10 bases between. The CDR3 protein is CASSLGRQYNEQFF. The CDR3 DNA sequence: TGCGCCAGCAGCTTAGGCAGACAATACAATGAGCAGTTCTTC.

The CDR3 protein is CASSLAGEVREAFF. The CDR3 nucleotides read TGTGCCAGCAGCTTGGCCGGGGAGGTTCGAGAAGCTTTCTTT. This sequence joins TRBV5-4 and TRBJ1-1, with unresolved D. This CDR3 is 14 amino acids long. Germline loops: CDR1 SGHNT, CDR2 YYREEE (reference sequence). Trimming pared 0 bases from V and 8 bases from J, leaving 14 bases between.

V is TRBV25-1 and J is TRBJ2-5, with 10 nucleotides matching TRBD1. Trimming took 4 bases from V and 2 from J; bases not matched to a gene: 10. Germline V gene sequence: CDR1 MGHDK, CDR2 SYGVNS. This CDR3 has 17 amino acids. The CDR3 region has the DNA TGTGCCAGCAGTGGGACCGGGACAGGGGTCTTACAAGAGACCCAGTACTTC. It yields the protein CASSGTGTGVLQETQYF.

This clone is large in the sample. The chain joins TRBV27 to TRBJ2-3; the match to TRBD2 covers 8 bases. CDR1 is MNHEY and CDR2 is SMNVEV in the germline V gene (reference sequence). V was pared by 6 bases and J by 5 bases, with 7 bases of the junction left unmatched. The CDR3 loop spans 14 amino acids. CDR3 sequence reads: CASSFGGGRDTQYF. The CDR3 DNA sequence: TGTGCCAGCAGCTTCGGGGGGGGTCGAGATACGCAGTATTTT.

The rearrangement links TRBV6-1 to TRBJ1-4; D is ambiguous. CDR1 and CDR2 (germline): MNHNS, SASEGT. This CDR3 region has 14 residues. V was shortened by 5 bases and J by 7 bases, with 14 bases between the two germline ends. CDR3: CASSPLDFFEKLFF. As DNA, the CDR3 is TGTGCCAGCAGTCCTTTAGATTTTTTTGAAAAACTGTTTTTT.

This clone was counted a single time. V is TRBV2 and J is TRBJ2-7; D remains ambiguous. V shed 3 bases and J shed 3 bases, with 9 bases lying between them. In germline, CDR1 is SNHLY, CDR2 FYNNEI. This CDR3 is 13 amino acids long. In nucleotides, the CDR3 is TGTGCCAGCAGTGAGGGCGGCTACTACGAGCAGTACTTC. Protein: CASSEGGYYEQYF.